This T cell receptor (beta chain) was observed in a study of molecular identifiers for immune sequencing clone quantification. This clonotype has just a few counts. No antigen is known for it. Unmatched junction bases numbered 7, after V lost 4 bases and J lost 3 bases. Germline values: CDR1 SEHNR, CDR2 FQNEAQ (reference sequence). The CDR3 has 15 amino acids. With listed TCR primers and previously described methods, bulk TCR libraries were prepared. MiXCR, run by TCRdb on the PCR reads, gives a single entry per CDR3 protein. The sample yields hundreds of thousands of distinct CDR3 sequences, over 25% seen once. Points from the study as a whole: Whereas clones above 20 RNA copies held under 1% of naive-cell molecules, they held over 97% of effector molecules.

A CD8+CD4-CCR7+CD45RA+ gate was used to sort naive CD8 T cells. Sequencing input: naive CD8+ T cells from blood, with Jurkat cell RNA spiked in. Subset denoted: FACS-sorted CD8+CD4-CCR7+CD45RA+ naive T cells. The source is a human donor in good health. Some libraries in this study had Jurkat cell RNA spiked in. The chain carries TRBV7-9 and TRBJ2-7; 9 bases map to TRBD1. The chain's CDR3 is CASSSPQGADYEQYF. CDR3 DNA sequence: TGTGCCAGCAGCTCCCCACAGGGGGCAGACTACGAGCAGTACTTC.